A single sample gave rise to the 7 T cell receptor beta chains below, sequenced in a study of T cell responses to AZD1222 COVID-19 vaccine. Here immunoSEQ multiplex PCR was the method, and the copy in TCRdb shows in-frame clones only, minus some. In the table there are 110,000 to 150,000 clones, roughly 88% of which are singletons. The sequencing used peripheral blood, collected on day 0 of AZD1222 vaccination. These TCRs come from an adult in good health.

This clone appeared a single time. This chain joins TRBV10-3 and TRBJ2-7; the match to TRBD2 covers 10 bases. The germline CDR1 and CDR2 sequences are ENHRY and SYGVKD. The CDR3 extends over 14 amino acids. V was clipped by 6 bases and J by 2 bases; unmatched bases: 4. The chain's CDR3 is CAIRGLAYPYEQYF. The CDR3 nucleotides are TGTGCCATCAGGGGACTAGCGTACCCCTACGAGCAGTACTTC.

V usage is TRBV2 and J usage is TRBJ2-2; 11 nucleotides agree with TRBD1. After removal of 3 bases from V and 6 bases from J, the junction contained 3 bases not matched to a gene. The CDR3 covers 15 residues. Per the germline V gene, CDR1 is SNHLY and CDR2 is FYNNEI. The CDR3 DNA reads TGTGCCAGCAGTGAGGACAGGGGGCGGGCCGGGGAGCTGTTTTTT. It yields the protein CASSEDRGRAGELFF.

This chain links TRBV11-3 with TRBJ2-2; 10 positions match TRBD1. The CDR3 covers 15 residues. J was trimmed by 7 bases and V by 5 bases; bases with no gene match: 7. Germline V lookup: CDR1 SGHNT, CDR2 YENEEA. The CDR3 protein is CASSTRQGASGELFF. In nucleotides, the CDR3 is TGTGCCAGCAGCACGAGACAGGGGGCCAGCGGGGAGCTGTTTTTT.

The chain is built from TRBV11-2 and TRBJ2-7; 12 bases map to TRBD1. CDR1 is SGHAT, CDR2 FQNNGV, per germline. Unmatched junction bases numbered 4, after V lost 3 bases and J lost 4 bases. This CDR3 has 15 residues. The DNA of the CDR3 is TGTGCCAGCAGCTTTACGGGACAGGGGGCTTACGAGCAGTACTTC. It yields the protein CASSFTGQGAYEQYF.

This chain connects TRBV11-2 to TRBJ2-2; the D is unclear. CDR3 length: 14 residues. Trimming stripped 0 bases from V and 3 bases from J, with 5 bases between. Germline CDR1 reads SGHAT; CDR2 reads FQNNGV. CDR3 protein: CASSLDRYTGELFF. DNA for the CDR3: TGTGCCAGCAGCTTAGACAGGTACACCGGGGAGCTGTTTTTT.

This chain connects TRBV5-1 to TRBJ1-1, with 8 bases that match TRBD1. The CDR3 covers 15 residues. Germline CDR1 is SGHRS and CDR2 is YFSETQ. The J segment lost 1 base and the V segment lost 0 bases, leaving 2 bases of the junction unmatched. Here the CDR3 reads CASSLGTGWNTEAFF. Here the CDR3 DNA reads TGCGCCAGCAGCTTGGGGACAGGGTGGAACACTGAAGCTTTCTTT.

CDR3 nucleotides: TGTGCCAGCTCACCCTCGACGGGGAACTCTGGAAACACCATATATTTT. It specifies CASSPSTGNSGNTIYF. The rearrangement joins TRBV18 to TRBJ1-3; D gene ambiguous. Germline V gives CDR1 KGHSH, CDR2 LQKENI. The CDR3 is 16 residues long. V was pared by 3 bases and J by 0 bases, with 12 bases between.